The clone carrying this T cell receptor beta chain showed up many times. Its antigen is undetermined. Template switching, a step in the protocol, added a universal primer site, and cDNA carried unique molecular identifiers. TCRdb analysed the 5' RACE reads with MiXCR anew, one entry per CDR3 protein. The sample consists of about 430,000 distinct CDR3 sequences, roughly 20% of them appearing once. These data originate in a study of identical twins. CDR1 SQVTM and CDR2 ANQGSEA come from the germline V gene. This CDR3 comprises 15 residues. The V end lost 3 bases, the J end lost 2 bases, and 14 bases lay between the germline ends. Notes on the study in general: Conclusions leaned on cross-sectional statistical analysis and did not track the same donors over time. Models underestimated out-of-frame TCR alpha sharing in monozygotic twins.

The chain joins TRBV29-1 to TRBJ2-1, with D tentatively TRBD1 or TRBD2 (7 bases each). This TCR came from a man in his fifties in good health. Sequenced: naive T cells sorted from blood. CDR3 nucleotide sequence: TGCAGCGTTGAGTCCAGGGGGGGACCCTACAATGAGCAGTTCTTC. Its translation is CSVESRGGPYNEQFF.